This entry features one T cell receptor beta chain sequence. Its antigen is not identified. Amplification used 60 Vbeta primers and 13 Jbeta primers. Only in-frame clones appear in the TCRdb table, and some are missing; sequencing was by immunoSEQ multiplex PCR. The sample holds about 140,000 clones, roughly four fifths seen once. The sample belongs to a study of cytomegalovirus exposure and HLA in healthy donors. Study-wide background: From about 170 million T cells, an earlier analysis saw roughly 110 million unique TCR beta sequences. The study's findings and limits: An analysis was carried out later, and it reportedly showed fewer N-insertions in an Asian-associated ancestry cluster than the roughly 670-donor mean. Solely CMV serostatus was available to characterize immune exposure.

The sample was PBMCs. The TCR comes from a man between 18 and 29 years old in good health and CMV-seropositive.

CDR3 nucleotide sequence: TGTGCCATCCTAGCGGGAGAAGTGACCGGGGAGCTGTTTTTT. This encodes CAILAGEVTGELFF. This sequence joins TRBV10-3 and TRBJ2-2; TRBD2 aligns across 10 bases. The CDR3 is 14 residues long. J was trimmed by 5 bases and V by 8 bases; bases with no gene match: 5. Germline assignment: CDR1 ENHRY and CDR2 SYGVKD.